This T cell receptor beta chain was identified during a study of control samples from healthy donors and cancer patients. The CDR3 covers 14 residues. The J segment lost 8 bases and the V segment lost 4 bases, leaving 2 bases of the junction unmatched. Germline lookup yields CDR1 KGHSH and CDR2 LQKENI. Only in-frame clones appear in the TCRdb table, and some are missing; sequencing was by immunoSEQ multiplex PCR. The sample totals some 180,000 clones; its top ten clones hold about 2.2%. The specimen sequenced was blood. V is TRBV18 and J is TRBJ1-6, with 10 bases aligning to TRBD1. The TCR sequence derives from a woman aged 30 to 39 in good health. The CDR3 DNA reads TGTGCCAGCTCACTTGGGACAGGGGATTCACCCCTCCACTTT. Translated, it gives CASSLGTGDSPLHF.